This T cell receptor (beta chain) stems from a study of T cells after yellow fever vaccination. General study findings and limits: Weaker, the secondary response peaked sooner, at day 5 versus 15. Contamination by abundant bulk-population clonotypes could be present in FACS-sorted repertoires. The booster saw the reappearance of most primary-vaccination clones (approximately 97% CD4, roughly 90% CD8).

UMIs were added to TCR cDNA along with a universal primer site when it was made by 5'RACE template switching. TCRdb ran MiXCR on the 5' RACE reads and lists one entry per CDR3 protein. The sample lists 400,000 or so distinct CDR3 sequences, approximately 19% occurring once. As to this clonotype: Its antigen is currently unknown.

This CDR3 has 12 residues. Germline V gene lookup returns CDR1 LNHNV and CDR2 YYDKDF (reference sequence). V gave up 7 bases and J gave up 3 bases, with 7 bases separating them. The material was PBMCs, obtained before the yellow fever booster vaccination. The receptor was derived from a man aged 18-30 years who received the YFV17D yellow fever vaccine. The V call is TRBV15, the J call TRBJ2-1, with unresolved D. The CDR3 loop is CATTGLYNEQFF. DNA of the CDR3: TGTGCCACCACGGGCCTCTACAATGAGCAGTTCTTC.